The next 10 T cell receptor beta chains were all read from a single sample in a study of blood T cell repertoires in COVID-19. Sequencing used immunoSEQ multiplex PCR; TCRdb keeps in-frame clones, though not all of them. The sample lists around 97,000 clones, around 90% seen once, with approximately 3% in the top ten. The specimen was peripheral blood. The source is a man aged 45 to 65 in a cohort sampled during active COVID-19.

This clone was detected only once. The chain recombines TRBV7-2 with TRBJ2-1, with 9 positions matching TRBD2. Germline V gene sequence: CDR1 SGHTA, CDR2 FQGNSA. The CDR3 is 15 amino acids. V was pared by 8 bases and J by 9 bases, with 14 bases of the junction left unmatched. The CDR3 nucleotides are TGTGCCAGCTCCCCGCGGGGGGGCCGGTATAGTGAGCAGTTCTTC. Encoded protein: CASSPRGGRYSEQFF.

J is TRBJ2-5 and V is TRBV19, with D perhaps matching TRBD1 (5 bases). Deletions cut 5 bases from V and 4 bases from J, with 8 bases between. Germline CDR1 reads LNHDA; CDR2 reads SQIVND (reference sequence). The CDR3 sequence is 12 residues long. The CDR3 DNA follows: TGTGCCAGTAGTCCAAGGGGAGAGACCCAGTACTTC. It yields the protein CASSPRGETQYF. Complete variable domain (other parts from reference TRBV19 and TRBJ2-5): DGGITQSPKYLFRKEGQNVTLSCEQNLNHDAMYWYRQDPGQGLRLIYYSQIVNDFQKGDIAEGYSVSREKKESFPLTVTSAQKNPTAFYLCASSPRGETQYFGPGTRLLVL.

The chain employs TRBV3-1 (or the pseudogene TRBV3-2) and TRBJ1-1; tentative D call: TRBD1 (6 bases). Trimming removed 3 bases from V and 1 base from J, with 9 bases in between. Germline CDR1 is LGHDT and CDR2 is YNNKEL (reference sequence). The CDR3 runs 14 residues. The CDR3 region has the DNA TGTGCCAGCAGCCACCAGGGGAGGAACACTGAAGCTTTCTTT. Protein: CASSHQGRNTEAFF.

This clone was picked up one time. V is TRBV7-9 and J is TRBJ2-7; possible D gene TRBD2, 5 bases. The germline V gene has CDR1 SEHNR and CDR2 FQNEAQ (reference sequence). The CDR3 is 13 residues long. The V and J ends lost 1 base and 5 bases respectively, with 9 bases between them. The CDR3 reads CASSLDPGDEQYF. The CDR3 nucleotides read TGTGCCAGCAGCTTAGATCCCGGGGACGAGCAGTACTTC.

The chain combines TRBV6-5 with TRBJ2-7, with D unclear. The V gene lost 6 bases and the J gene lost 3 bases, with 15 bases spanning the gap. This CDR3 contains 14 residues. Germline values: CDR1 MNHEY, CDR2 SVGAGI. For the CDR3, the DNA is TGTGCCAGCAGCCCGAGCGTATTGAGCTACGAGCAGTACTTC. Its protein product is CASSPSVLSYEQYF.

CDR3 in DNA: TGTGCCAGCAGTCCCCTAGGGACTAGCGGAGATACGCAGTATTTT. Translation gives CASSPLGTSGDTQYF. The genes are TRBV28 and TRBJ2-3; 11 positions agree with TRBD2. This CDR3 is built from 15 residues. V was clipped by 5 bases and J by 5 bases; unmatched bases: 6. Germline lookup yields CDR1 MDHEN and CDR2 SYDVKM.

The chain employs TRBV5-4 and TRBJ1-6; no reliable D call. Germline V lookup: CDR1 SGHNT, CDR2 YYREEE (reference sequence). This CDR3 is 16 amino acids long. V gave up 2 bases and J gave up 0 bases, with 9 bases separating them. The chain's CDR3 is CASSFGGSSYNSPLHF. The CDR3 region has the DNA TGTGCCAGCAGCTTCGGAGGGAGCTCCTATAATTCACCCCTCCACTTT.

This chain connects TRBV9 to TRBJ2-5; 8 bases are shared with TRBD1. V dropped 4 bases and J dropped 5; count of bases not matched to a gene: 7. The CDR3 length is 14 residues. Germline CDR1 is SGDLS and CDR2 is YYNGEE. The CDR3 DNA is TGTGCCAGCAGCTCGGACAGGGCGCGGGAGACCCAGTACTTC. Translation gives CASSSDRARETQYF.

This clone appeared a single time. The chain carries TRBV20-1 and TRBJ2-3; the D is unclear. Trimming cost V 3 bases and J 5 bases, with 6 bases left between them. Germline assignment: CDR1 DFQATT and CDR2 SNEGSKA (reference sequence). This CDR3 is 11 amino acids long. CDR3: CSASGEDTQYF. The CDR3 region has the DNA TGCAGTGCTAGCGGTGAAGATACGCAGTATTTT.

This chain links TRBV19 with TRBJ1-5; TRBD1 matches 8 bases. There are 12 residues in the CDR3. Germline CDR1 is LNHDA and CDR2 is SQIVND (reference sequence). Trimming cost V 6 bases and J 6 bases; bases outside gene matches: 1. The CDR3 loop reads CASRDRAQPQHF. The CDR3 coding sequence is TGTGCCAGTAGGGACAGGGCTCAGCCCCAGCATTTT.